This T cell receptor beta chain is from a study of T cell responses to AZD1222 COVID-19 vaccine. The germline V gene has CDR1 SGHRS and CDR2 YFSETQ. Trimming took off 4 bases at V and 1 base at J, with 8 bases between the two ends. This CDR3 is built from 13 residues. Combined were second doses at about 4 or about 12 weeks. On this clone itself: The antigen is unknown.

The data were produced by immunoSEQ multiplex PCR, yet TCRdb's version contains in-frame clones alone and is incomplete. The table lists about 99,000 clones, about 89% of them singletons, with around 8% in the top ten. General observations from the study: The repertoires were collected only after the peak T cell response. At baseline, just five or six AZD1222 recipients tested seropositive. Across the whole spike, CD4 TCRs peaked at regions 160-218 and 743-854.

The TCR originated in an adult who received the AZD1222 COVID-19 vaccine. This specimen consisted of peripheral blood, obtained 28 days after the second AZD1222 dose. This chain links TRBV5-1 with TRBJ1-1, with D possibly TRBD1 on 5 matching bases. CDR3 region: CASSARGNTEAFF. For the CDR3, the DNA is TGCGCCAGCAGCGCTAGGGGGAACACTGAAGCTTTCTTT.